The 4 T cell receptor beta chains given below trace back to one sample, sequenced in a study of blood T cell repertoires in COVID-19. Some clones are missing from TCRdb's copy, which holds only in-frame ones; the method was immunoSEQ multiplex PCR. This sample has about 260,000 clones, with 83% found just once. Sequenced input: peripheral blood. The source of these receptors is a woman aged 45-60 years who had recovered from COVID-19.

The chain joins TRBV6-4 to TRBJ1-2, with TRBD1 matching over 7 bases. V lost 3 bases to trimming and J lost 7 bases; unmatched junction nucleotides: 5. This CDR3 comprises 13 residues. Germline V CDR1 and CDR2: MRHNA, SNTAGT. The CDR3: CASSEGGAGGYTF. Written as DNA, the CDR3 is TGTGCCAGCAGTGAAGGGGGCGCGGGTGGCTACACCTTC.

DNA of the CDR3: TGTGCCAGCTCACCACGGGGACAGGGCCCGACTAACTATGGCTACACCTTC. Translation gives CASSPRGQGPTNYGYTF. V gene TRBV18 combines with J gene TRBJ1-2; 9 bases are a match to TRBD1. J lost 0 bases, V lost 1 base, and 6 bases had no gene match. CDR1 is KGHSH, CDR2 LQKENI, per germline. This CDR3 is 17 amino acids long.

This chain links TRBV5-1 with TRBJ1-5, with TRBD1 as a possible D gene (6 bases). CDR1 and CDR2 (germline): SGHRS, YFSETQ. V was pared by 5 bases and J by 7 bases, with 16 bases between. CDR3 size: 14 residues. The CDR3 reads CASRGAGDDQPQHF. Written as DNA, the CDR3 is TGCGCCAGCAGAGGGGCAGGGGACGACCAGCCCCAGCATTTT. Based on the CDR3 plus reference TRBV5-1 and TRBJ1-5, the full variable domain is KAGVTQTPRYLIKTRGQQVTLSCSPISGHRSVSWYQQTPGQGLQFLFEYFSETQRNKGNFPGRFSGRQFSNSRSEMNVSTLELGDSALYLCASRGAGDDQPQHFGDGTRLSIL.

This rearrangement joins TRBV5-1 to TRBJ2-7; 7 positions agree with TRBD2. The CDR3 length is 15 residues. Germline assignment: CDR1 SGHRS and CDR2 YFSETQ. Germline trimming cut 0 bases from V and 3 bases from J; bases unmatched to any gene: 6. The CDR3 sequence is CASSLAGGLNYEQYF. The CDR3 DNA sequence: TGCGCCAGCAGCTTGGCCGGGGGACTAAACTACGAGCAGTACTTC.